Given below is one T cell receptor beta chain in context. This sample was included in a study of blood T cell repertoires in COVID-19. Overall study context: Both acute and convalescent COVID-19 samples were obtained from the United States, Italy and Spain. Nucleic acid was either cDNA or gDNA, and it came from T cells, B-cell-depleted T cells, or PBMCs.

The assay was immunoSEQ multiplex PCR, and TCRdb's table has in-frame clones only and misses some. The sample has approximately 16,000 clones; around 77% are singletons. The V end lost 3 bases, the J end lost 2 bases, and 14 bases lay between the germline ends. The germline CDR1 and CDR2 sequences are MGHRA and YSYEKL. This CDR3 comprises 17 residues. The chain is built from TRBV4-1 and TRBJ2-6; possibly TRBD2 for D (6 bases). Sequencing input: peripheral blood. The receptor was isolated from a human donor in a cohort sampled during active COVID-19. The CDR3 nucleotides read TGCGCCAGCAGCCAGGACCCCGGAGGGGCTGGGGCCAACGTCCTGACTTTC. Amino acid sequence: CASSQDPGGAGANVLTF.